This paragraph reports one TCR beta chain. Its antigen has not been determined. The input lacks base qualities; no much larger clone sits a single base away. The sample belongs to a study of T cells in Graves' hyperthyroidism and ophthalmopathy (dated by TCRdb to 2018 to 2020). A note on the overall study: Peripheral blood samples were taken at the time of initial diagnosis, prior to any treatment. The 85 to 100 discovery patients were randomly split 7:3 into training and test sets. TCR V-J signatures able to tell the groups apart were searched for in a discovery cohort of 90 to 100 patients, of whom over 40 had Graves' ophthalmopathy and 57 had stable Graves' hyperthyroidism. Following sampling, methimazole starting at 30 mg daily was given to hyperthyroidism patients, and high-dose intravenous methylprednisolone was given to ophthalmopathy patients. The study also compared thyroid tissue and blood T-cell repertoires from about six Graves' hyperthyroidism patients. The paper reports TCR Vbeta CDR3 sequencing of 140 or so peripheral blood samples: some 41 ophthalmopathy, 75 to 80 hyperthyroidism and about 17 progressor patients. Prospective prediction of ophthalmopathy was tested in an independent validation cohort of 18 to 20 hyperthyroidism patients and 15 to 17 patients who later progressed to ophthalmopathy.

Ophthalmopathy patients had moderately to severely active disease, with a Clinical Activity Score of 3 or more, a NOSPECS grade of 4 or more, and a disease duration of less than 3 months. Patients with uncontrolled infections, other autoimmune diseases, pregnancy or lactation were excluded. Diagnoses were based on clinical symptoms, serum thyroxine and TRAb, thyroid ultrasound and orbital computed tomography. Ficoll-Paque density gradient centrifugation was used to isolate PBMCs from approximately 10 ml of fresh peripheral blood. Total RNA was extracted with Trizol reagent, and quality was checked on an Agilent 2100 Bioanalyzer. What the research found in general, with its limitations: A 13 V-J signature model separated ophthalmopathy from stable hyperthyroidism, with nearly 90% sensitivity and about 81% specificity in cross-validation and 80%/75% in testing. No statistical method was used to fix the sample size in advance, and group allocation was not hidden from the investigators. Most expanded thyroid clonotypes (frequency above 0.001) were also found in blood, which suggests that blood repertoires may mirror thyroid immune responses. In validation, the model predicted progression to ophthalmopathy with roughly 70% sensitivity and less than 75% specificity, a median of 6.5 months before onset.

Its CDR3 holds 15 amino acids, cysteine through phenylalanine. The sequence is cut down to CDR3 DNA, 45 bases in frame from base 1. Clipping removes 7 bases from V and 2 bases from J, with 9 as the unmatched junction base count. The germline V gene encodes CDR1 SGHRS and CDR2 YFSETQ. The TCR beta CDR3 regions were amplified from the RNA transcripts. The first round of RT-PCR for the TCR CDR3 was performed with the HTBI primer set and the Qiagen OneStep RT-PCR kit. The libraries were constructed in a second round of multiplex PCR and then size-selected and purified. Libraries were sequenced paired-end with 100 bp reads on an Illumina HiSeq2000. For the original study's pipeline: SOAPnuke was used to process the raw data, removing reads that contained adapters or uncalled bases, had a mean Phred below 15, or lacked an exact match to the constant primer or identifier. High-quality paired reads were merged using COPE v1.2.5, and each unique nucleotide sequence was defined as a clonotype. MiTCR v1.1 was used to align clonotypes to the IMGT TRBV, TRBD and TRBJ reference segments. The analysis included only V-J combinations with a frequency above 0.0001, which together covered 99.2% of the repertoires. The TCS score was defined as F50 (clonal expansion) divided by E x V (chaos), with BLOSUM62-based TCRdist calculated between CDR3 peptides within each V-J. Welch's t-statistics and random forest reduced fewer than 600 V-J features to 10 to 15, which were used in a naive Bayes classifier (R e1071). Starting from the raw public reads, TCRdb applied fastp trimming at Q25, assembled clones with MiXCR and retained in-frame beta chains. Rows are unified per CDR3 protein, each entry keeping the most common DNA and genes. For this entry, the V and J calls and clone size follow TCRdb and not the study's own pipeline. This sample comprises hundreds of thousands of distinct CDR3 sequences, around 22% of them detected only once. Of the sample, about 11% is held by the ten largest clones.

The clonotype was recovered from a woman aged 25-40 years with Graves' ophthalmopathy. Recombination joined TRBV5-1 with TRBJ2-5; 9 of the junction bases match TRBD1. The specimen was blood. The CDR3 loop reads CASCWDRADQETQYF. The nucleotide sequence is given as TGCGCCAGCTGTTGGGACAGGGCCGATCAAGAGACCCAGTACTTC. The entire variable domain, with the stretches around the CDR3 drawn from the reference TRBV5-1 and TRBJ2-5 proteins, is KAGVTQTPRYLIKTRGQQVTLSCSPISGHRSVSWYQQTPGQGLQFLFEYFSETQRNKGNFPGRFSGRQFSNSRSEMNVSTLELGDSALYLCASCWDRADQETQYFGPGTRLLVL.